This T cell receptor (beta chain) was captured by sequencing in a study of OX40 agonist ivuxolimab in advanced cancers. The CDR3 totals 18 residues. CDR1 and CDR2 from the germline V gene are MDHEN and SYDVKM. With V trimmed by 5 bases and J by 1 base, 9 bases remained unmatched. Assay used: immunoSEQ multiplex PCR; TCRdb lists only in-frame clones, some missing. The profile shows nearly 80,000 clones, around 94% of them singletons. The chain carries TRBV28 and TRBJ2-2; the match to TRBD2 covers 11 bases. This TCR derives from an adult with an advanced solid tumor such as melanoma, head and neck, liver or kidney cancer. The specimen comprised CD4+ or CD8+ T cells sorted from blood, sampled in a trial of the OX40 agonist ivuxolimab. The CDR3 region has the DNA TGTGCCAGCAGTGGGGACCGCGGGACTAGCGGGAACACCGGGGAGCTGTTTTTT. Its protein is CASSGDRGTSGNTGELFF.